These 27 T cell receptor beta chains share one sample of origin, sequenced in a study of cytomegalovirus exposure and HLA in healthy donors. A multiplex PCR was run with 60 Vbeta primers and 13 Jbeta primers. Libraries were prepared by immunoSEQ multiplex PCR; TCRdb keeps only in-frame clonotypes and omits some of them. The repertoire consists of under 200,000 clones, with 12% occurring once and the leading ten covering 7.8%. The sample comprised PBMCs. Receptors were obtained from a man aged 50 to 59 in good health and CMV-seropositive.

This clone was seen a handful of times. The V call is TRBV4-3, the J call TRBJ2-3, with 10 bases aligning to TRBD2. J was trimmed by 4 bases and V by 0 bases; bases with no gene match: 7. Germline assignment: CDR1 LGHNA and CDR2 YSLEER. The CDR3 extends over 17 amino acids. The CDR3 DNA follows: TGCGCCAGCAGCCAAGACTCCAGCGGGGGGGCTGCAGATACGCAGTATTTT. Translation gives CASSQDSSGGAADTQYF.

This clone was counted only a few times. This rearrangement joins TRBV25-1 to TRBJ1-1; 7 positions match TRBD1. Germline-derived CDR1 and CDR2 are MGHDK and SYGVNS. J was trimmed by 2 bases and V by 7 bases; bases with no gene match: 7. The CDR3 consists of 14 residues. The CDR3 DNA follows: TGTGCCAGCAAACCCGGGACAGTCAACACTGAAGCTTTCTTT. The encoded protein is CASKPGTVNTEAFF.

This clone turned up a few times. The chain carries TRBV14 and TRBJ1-2; perhaps TRBD1 as D (6 bases). The V gene's germline CDR1 is SGHDN and CDR2 FVKESK. The CDR3 contains 15 residues. The ends were cut back, 3 bases at V and 4 bases at J, with 15 bases in the middle. CDR3 in amino acids: CASSHPRGGSYGYTF. The CDR3 DNA is TGTGCCAGCAGCCATCCCCGGGGGGGCTCCTATGGCTACACCTTC.

V and J are TRBV6-5 and TRBJ2-6; no reliable D call. Germline values: CDR1 MNHEY, CDR2 SVGAGI. Trimming cost V 8 bases and J 4 bases, with 12 bases left between them. The CDR3 spans 14 residues. Here the CDR3 DNA reads TGTGCCAGCGGCAGAGGCACCGGGGCCAACGTCCTGACTTTC. It codes for CASGRGTGANVLTF.

V gene TRBV6-5 combines with J gene TRBJ1-6, with a possible D match to TRBD1 (6 bases). Trimming removed 8 bases from V and 5 bases from J, with 13 bases in between. Germline CDR1 MNHEY, CDR2 SVGAGI. The CDR3 length is 14 residues. The DNA for the CDR3 is TGTGCCAGCTGCAACAGGGTGAATAATTCACCCCTCCACTTT. It yields the protein CASCNRVNNSPLHF.

The chain is built from TRBV7-2 and TRBJ1-2, with D possibly matching TRBD1 (5 bases). V was pared by 2 bases and J by 4 bases, with 11 bases between. The CDR3 runs 14 residues. The germline CDR1 and CDR2 sequences are SGHTA and FQGNSA. Here the CDR3 DNA reads TGTGCCAGCAGCTTACAAGGCAGGGCCTATGGCTACACCTTC. The encoded protein is CASSLQGRAYGYTF.

This chain connects TRBV5-5 to TRBJ2-3; D is perhaps TRBD2 (5 bases). V dropped 6 bases and J dropped 6 bases, with 14 bases sitting between them. CDR1 SGHKS and CDR2 YYEKEE come from the germline V gene (reference sequence). The CDR3 runs 13 residues. In nucleotides, the CDR3 is TGTGCCAGCAACTTACTAGGTTCGGATACGCAGTATTTT. This sequence encodes CASNLLGSDTQYF.

V and J are TRBV7-2 and TRBJ1-6; 10 nucleotides line up with TRBD1. V was clipped by 5 bases and J by 5 bases; unmatched bases: 6. The CDR3 is 16 residues long. Germline V gene sequence: CDR1 SGHTA, CDR2 FQGNSA. In DNA form, the CDR3 reads TGTGCCAGCAGCGCCCGGACAGGGGGAGATAATTCACCCCTCCACTTT. Protein product: CASSARTGGDNSPLHF.

The chain recombines TRBV7-9 with TRBJ2-3, with 10 positions matching TRBD1. Germline V lookup: CDR1 SEHNR, CDR2 FQNEAQ (reference sequence). Trimming removed 4 bases from V and 4 bases from J; junction bases left unmatched: 11. This CDR3 is built from 17 residues. Written as DNA, the CDR3 is TGTGCCAGCAGCTCCAAACCTCGGACAGGGGGTTCAGATACGCAGTATTTT. It translates to CASSSKPRTGGSDTQYF.

The chain combines TRBV7-3 with TRBJ1-1; TRBD1 matches at 7 bases. Losses at the gene ends were 6 bases for V and 0 bases for J; bases not matched to a gene: 4. CDR3 length: 14 residues. The V gene's germline CDR1 is SGHTA and CDR2 FQGTGA. DNA of the CDR3: TGTGCCAGCAGAGAACAGGGGCTGAACACTGAAGCTTTCTTT. It specifies CASREQGLNTEAFF.

This clone has a handful of counts. The V and J genes are TRBV15 and TRBJ1-4; D remains unclear. V was cut by 1 base and J by 0 bases, with 12 bases left in between. CDR1 is LNHNV, CDR2 YYDKDF, per germline (reference sequence). This CDR3 is built from 17 residues. The CDR3 loop is CATSRGAAKATNEKLFF. The CDR3 DNA is TGTGCCACCAGCAGAGGGGCAGCTAAAGCAACTAATGAAAAACTGTTTTTT.

The chain joins TRBV28 to TRBJ2-5, with D unclear. CDR3 length equals 14 residues. V lost 5 bases and J 1 base, leaving 11 bases between the germline ends. Germline assignment: CDR1 MDHEN and CDR2 SYDVKM. The CDR3 bases are TGTGCCAGCAGTACGATCCTACTCCAAGAGACCCAGTACTTC. Amino acids: CASSTILLQETQYF.

This clone was seen a handful of times. The V and J genes are TRBV28 and TRBJ2-7; maybe TRBD2 (7 bases). V lost 7 bases, J lost 1 base, and 17 bases lay in between. From germline, CDR1 is MDHEN and CDR2 SYDVKM. The CDR3 totals 15 residues. DNA for the CDR3: TGTGCCAGCACCTCCCGGGGGGCCAGATCCTACGAGCAGTACTTC. Translation: CASTSRGARSYEQYF.

This clone was picked up a small number of times. The V call is TRBV27, the J call TRBJ2-5; 8 bases map to TRBD1. Trimming cost V 2 bases and J 5 bases; bases outside gene matches: 1. This CDR3 contains 13 residues. Germline CDR1 and CDR2: MNHEY and SMNVEV (reference sequence). The CDR3 loop is CASSLNRGETQYF. The CDR3 region has the DNA TGTGCCAGCAGTTTAAACAGGGGGGAGACCCAGTACTTC.

This clone was found a few times. This sequence joins TRBV9 and TRBJ1-2; D unresolved. Trimming took off 0 bases at V and 1 base at J, with 10 bases between the two ends. CDR1 and CDR2 from the germline V gene are SGDLS and YYNGEE. This CDR3 comprises 15 residues. The CDR3 coding sequence is TGTGCCAGCAGCGTAGTCGACAATCTTAACTATGGCTACACCTTC. Translating gives CASSVVDNLNYGYTF.

In its sample, this clone was seen a few times. The V and J genes are TRBV6-5 and TRBJ2-7, with a possible D match to TRBD2 (6 bases). Germline V gene data show CDR1 as MNHEY and CDR2 as SVGAGI. Trimming removed 6 bases from V and 0 bases from J, with 12 bases in between. The length of the CDR3 is 14 residues. The CDR3 DNA follows: TGTGCCAGCAGCAAGGACGGGAGCTCCTACGAGCAGTACGTC. Encoded protein: CASSKDGSSYEQYV.

This chain connects TRBV7-8 to TRBJ2-7; the match to TRBD1 covers 9 bases. Trimming at V came to 2 bases and at J to 3 bases, leaving 2 bases not matched to a gene. Germline-derived CDR1 and CDR2 are SGHVS and FQNEAQ. This CDR3 comprises 14 residues. The CDR3 loop reads CASSLTDRGYEQYF. DNA of the CDR3: TGTGCCAGCAGCTTAACGGACAGGGGCTACGAGCAGTACTTC.

This clone has only a few counts. CDR3 loop: CASRFISGGAFF. For the CDR3, the DNA is TGTGCCAGCAGATTTATTTCCGGGGGAGCTTTCTTT. J is TRBJ1-1 and V is TRBV2, with D perhaps TRBD1 (5 bases). The CDR3 contains 12 residues. The germline V gene encodes CDR1 SNHLY and CDR2 FYNNEI. V lost 6 bases, J lost 10 bases, and 15 bases lay in between.

The chain uses TRBV15 and TRBJ2-5, with a weak D call TRBD2 (6 bases). The V end lost 2 bases, the J end lost 5 bases, and 15 bases lay between the germline ends. CDR1 LNHNV and CDR2 YYDKDF come from the germline V gene (reference sequence). The CDR3 sequence is 15 residues long. CDR3 nucleotides: TGTGCCACCAGCAGACAAACGGGGGTCGGGGAGACCCAGTACTTC. Translating it yields CATSRQTGVGETQYF.

The chain has TRBV6-4 and TRBJ1-1, with 10 bases fitting TRBD1. This CDR3 spans 16 amino acids. CDR1 is MRHNA and CDR2 is SNTAGT in the germline V gene. V shed 6 bases and J 5 bases; nucleotides not matched to a gene: 12. CDR3 DNA: TGTGCCAGCAGCCAGGGGGGGACAGGGGTGGGGACTGAAGCTTTCTTT. Its protein product is CASSQGGTGVGTEAFF.

This clone is a singleton in its sample. The CDR3 reads CASSQTGTGNSETQYF. The DNA of the CDR3 is TGTGCCAGCAGTCAAACCGGGACAGGGAATAGTGAGACCCAGTACTTC. The chain is built from TRBV27 and TRBJ2-5, with TRBD1 matching 9 bases. This CDR3 has 16 residues. V lost 5 bases and J lost 5; bases outside the gene matches: 12. Germline V gene data show CDR1 as MNHEY and CDR2 as SMNVEV (reference sequence).

This clone has only a few counts. The genes are TRBV7-6 and TRBJ2-6; a weak D match, TRBD1 (8 bases). Germline lookup yields CDR1 SGHVS and CDR2 FNYEAQ. V shed 5 bases and J shed 2 bases, with 16 bases lying between them. The CDR3 totals 17 residues. The CDR3 region is CASSARQGRAGANVLTF. The CDR3, as DNA: TGTGCCAGCAGCGCCAGACAGGGGAGGGCTGGGGCCAACGTCCTGACTTTC.

This clone was seen only a few times. The chain employs TRBV4-2 and TRBJ1-2; D gene unclear. The V and J ends lost 1 base and 3 bases respectively, with 6 bases between them. Germline CDR1 LGHNA, CDR2 YNFKEQ. This CDR3 spans 13 amino acids. CDR3 DNA sequence: TGTGCCAGCAGCCAAGTCGCGGACTATGGCTACACCTTC. Its translation is CASSQVADYGYTF.

This chain uses TRBV27 with TRBJ2-2; TRBD2 might be the D (6 bases). Germline CDR1 reads MNHEY; CDR2 reads SMNVEV (reference sequence). The CDR3 length is 15 residues. V was cut by 6 bases and J by 9 bases, with 20 bases left in between. CDR3 region: CASSPLTSFSRELFF. CDR3 nucleotide sequence: TGTGCCAGCAGCCCCCTGACTAGTTTCTCTCGGGAGCTGTTTTTT.

This CDR3 reads CASSPGRLSGNTIYF. In DNA, the CDR3 is TGTGCCAGCAGTCCAGGTCGTCTATCTGGAAACACCATATATTTT. The rearrangement uses TRBV6-1 and TRBJ1-3; no reliable D call. Germline lookup yields CDR1 MNHNS and CDR2 SASEGT. The CDR3 spans 15 residues. Trimming stripped 5 bases from V and 1 base from J, with 12 bases between.

This clone was found a few times. V gene TRBV7-3 combines with J gene TRBJ2-2; 10 bases agree with TRBD2. From germline, CDR1 is SGHTA and CDR2 FQGTGA. V gave up 2 bases and J gave up 0 bases; unmatched junction bases: 3. This CDR3 region has 17 residues. The CDR3 bases are TGTGCCAGCAGCTTACAAGCGGGGGGGCCGAACACCGGGGAGCTGTTTTTT. It translates to CASSLQAGGPNTGELFF.

A few counts support this clone. CDR3 bases: TGTGCCAGCAGCTTAGGGGGGGAGAATTCACCCCTCCACTTT. It is translated as CASSLGGENSPLHF. The V gene is TRBV11-3, the J gene TRBJ1-6; possible D gene TRBD1, 5 bases. The CDR3 extends over 14 amino acids. CDR1 and CDR2 (germline): SGHNT, YENEEA. With 1 base removed from V and 7 bases from J, the gap between germline ends came to 8 bases.